Each of the 32 T cell receptor beta chains below was sequenced from the same sample in a study of T cell responses to AZD1222 COVID-19 vaccine. Using immunoSEQ multiplex PCR, the repertoire was profiled, and TCRdb retains in-frame clones only, with some absent. The data hold about 130,000 clones, with about 94% observed a single time. Sequenced material: peripheral blood, taken on day 0 of AZD1222 vaccination. The receptors shown here come from an adult in good health.

The chain is built from TRBV19 and TRBJ1-5; TRBD1 might be the D (5 bases). Trimming removed 3 bases at V and 5 bases at J, with 8 bases between. Germline V gene data show CDR1 as LNHDA and CDR2 as SQIVND (reference sequence). This CDR3 comprises 13 residues. In nucleotides, the CDR3 is TGTGCCAGTAGTATTTTCAGGGATCAGCCCCAGCATTTT. It codes for CASSIFRDQPQHF.

J is TRBJ2-1 and V is TRBV5-1; D is uncertain. The CDR3 is made up of 15 amino acids. Trimming removed 0 bases from V and 0 bases from J, with 7 bases in between. CDR1 and CDR2 (germline): SGHRS, YFSETQ. The CDR3 nucleotides read TGCGCCAGCAGCTTGGTTCTTAACTCCTACAATGAGCAGTTCTTC. As protein: CASSLVLNSYNEQFF.

The gene calls are TRBV10-3 and TRBJ1-1, with 7 positions matching TRBD1. Per the germline V gene, CDR1 is ENHRY and CDR2 is SYGVKD. The CDR3 is 11 residues long. J gave up 8 bases and V 8 bases, and 5 bases lay outside the gene matches. CDR3 sequence (DNA): TGTGCCATCCGAGACAGGGTAGAAGCTTTCTTT. Amino acids: CAIRDRVEAFF.

J is TRBJ1-2 and V is TRBV29-1, with TRBD1 matching over 9 bases. Germline V gene lookup returns CDR1 SQVTM and CDR2 ANQGSEA. The V segment lost 6 bases and the J segment 3 bases; nucleotides outside the gene matches: 11. CDR3 length: 15 amino acids. In nucleotides, the CDR3 is TGCAGCGTCATTCAACAGGGGGCGTGGGACTATGGCTACACCTTC. Its protein product is CSVIQQGAWDYGYTF.

The CDR3 protein is CASSLVYLETQYF. The CDR3 bases are TGTGCCAGCAGCTTAGTTTACTTGGAGACCCAGTACTTC. J is TRBJ2-5 and V is TRBV7-9; D remains ambiguous. Germline-derived CDR1 and CDR2 are SEHNR and FQNEAQ (reference sequence). V lost 1 base and J 5 bases, leaving 8 bases between the germline ends. CDR3 length equals 13 residues.

V and J are TRBV7-8 and TRBJ1-4; D gene uncertain. V lost 1 base, J lost 4 bases, and 7 bases lay in between. The CDR3 consists of 14 residues. Germline V lookup: CDR1 SGHVS, CDR2 FQNEAQ. The CDR3 nucleotides are TGTGCCAGCAGCTTAGATCTCTATAATGAAAAACTGTTTTTT. It is translated as CASSLDLYNEKLFF.

This chain uses TRBV21-1 with TRBJ1-5. TRBV21-1 is a known pseudogene. CDR3 size: 15 residues. The DNA of the CDR3 is TGTGCCAGCAGCAAAACGGGATGGAGCAATCAGCCCCAGCATTTT. Protein sequence: CASSKTGWSNQPQHF.

This clone was observed a single time. The V call is TRBV2, the J call TRBJ2-7; TRBD1 aligns across 8 bases. After removal of 8 bases from V and 3 bases from J, the junction contained 3 bases not matched to a gene. This CDR3 has 12 residues. Germline V gene sequence: CDR1 SNHLY, CDR2 FYNNEI. DNA of the CDR3: TGTGCCAGCCGGGACAGGAACTACGAGCAGTACTTC. Residues: CASRDRNYEQYF.

V usage is TRBV11-2 and J usage is TRBJ1-5; tentatively, D is TRBD1 (5 bases). V dropped 4 bases and J dropped 4 bases, with 8 bases sitting between them. The germline CDR1 and CDR2 sequences are SGHAT and FQNNGV. The CDR3 length is 13 residues. CDR3 bases: TGTGCCAGCAGCTCGGGACTAAATCAGCCCCAGCATTTT. It is translated as CASSSGLNQPQHF.

The chain uses TRBV25-1 and TRBJ2-3, with D possibly TRBD1 on 5 matching bases. Germline V gene lookup returns CDR1 MGHDK and CDR2 SYGVNS. There are 12 residues in the CDR3. The V end was cut by 3 bases, the J end by 7 bases, with 8 bases between. CDR3 DNA: TGTGCCAGCAGTGAGGGGCTACATACGCAGTATTTT. Translated, it gives CASSEGLHTQYF.

The gene calls are TRBV19 and TRBJ2-2; D unclear. Germline-derived CDR1 and CDR2 are LNHDA and SQIVND (reference sequence). The V end lost 7 bases, the J end lost 6 bases, and 6 bases lay between the germline ends. This CDR3 contains 11 residues. The CDR3 nucleotides are TGTGCCAGTAATTTCGCCGGGGAGCTGTTTTTT. The encoded protein is CASNFAGELFF.

The genes are TRBV25-1 and TRBJ2-7; perhaps D is TRBD1 or TRBD2 (6 bases each). V gave up 6 bases and J gave up 4 bases, with 16 bases separating them. The germline CDR1 and CDR2 sequences are MGHDK and SYGVNS. The CDR3 contains 14 residues. The CDR3 nucleotides read TGTGCCAGCAGCCCACCCGGGGGCCGTTACGAGCAGTACTTC. This translates into CASSPPGGRYEQYF.

The chain recombines TRBV19 with TRBJ2-7, with D tentatively TRBD2 (7 bases). The germline CDR1 and CDR2 sequences are LNHDA and SQIVND (reference sequence). This CDR3 comprises 15 residues. Trimming cost V 6 bases and J 5 bases, with 20 bases left between them. The CDR3: CASSLMFTGRDEQYF. CDR3 DNA sequence: TGTGCCAGTAGCTTAATGTTTACAGGGAGGGACGAGCAGTACTTC.

The chain employs TRBV6-2 or TRBV6-3 and TRBJ2-3, with D unclear. V dropped 2 bases and J dropped 1 base, with 16 bases sitting between them. The CDR3 contains 17 residues. Germline lookup yields CDR1 MNHEY and CDR2 SVGEGT. DNA for the CDR3: TGTGCCAGCAGTTACGTTTCGTTTGGTGCCGGCACAGATACGCAGTATTTT. It specifies CASSYVSFGAGTDTQYF.

This sequence joins TRBV29-1 and TRBJ2-7, with D possibly being TRBD1 (5 bases). V was pared by 4 bases and J by 5 bases, with 9 bases between. CDR1 SQVTM and CDR2 ANQGSEA come from the germline V gene. CDR3 length: 11 residues. The CDR3 DNA sequence: TGCAGCGTTGTTCAGGGTCACGAGCAGTACTTC. Its translation: CSVVQGHEQYF.

The chain employs TRBV2 and TRBJ1-2, with no clear D. Germline V gives CDR1 SNHLY, CDR2 FYNNEI. Trimming took 1 base from V and 3 from J, leaving 6 bases between them. The CDR3 has 13 amino acids. The CDR3 sequence is CASSEGEYYGYTF. The CDR3 nucleotides read TGTGCCAGCAGTGAAGGGGAGTACTATGGCTACACCTTC.

Only one count was recorded for this clone. The chain combines TRBV3-1 (or the pseudogene TRBV3-2) with TRBJ2-7; D call uncertain. In germline, CDR1 is LGHDT, CDR2 YNNKEL (reference sequence). Trimming left V 8 bases short and J 3 bases short, with 11 bases between. The CDR3 has 12 residues. The CDR3: CASSGPFYEQYF. CDR3 in DNA: TGTGCCAGCTCAGGACCATTCTACGAGCAGTACTTC.

The chain links TRBV7-8 to TRBJ2-5; 9 bases agree with TRBD2. The CDR3 contains 15 residues. The J segment lost 1 base and the V segment lost 2 bases, leaving 2 bases of the junction unmatched. Per the germline V gene, CDR1 is SGHVS and CDR2 is FQNEAQ. The CDR3 spells CASSLSSGVQETQYF. CDR3 bases: TGTGCCAGCAGCTTATCTAGCGGGGTCCAAGAGACCCAGTACTTC.

The sample holds one count of this clone. The J gene is TRBJ1-2, the V gene TRBV18; TRBD1 matches 7 bases. V dropped 3 bases and J dropped 4; count of bases not matched to a gene: 5. The length of the CDR3 is 14 residues. Germline-derived CDR1 and CDR2 are KGHSH and LQKENI. The CDR3 sequence is CASSPRQGGYGYTF. Written as DNA, the CDR3 is TGTGCCAGCTCACCGAGACAGGGTGGCTATGGCTACACCTTC.

The chain combines TRBV19 with TRBJ2-7; 12 bases are shared with TRBD2. The CDR3 contains 15 residues. The V and J ends lost 4 bases and 4 bases, in that order; junction bases with no gene match: 5. Looked up from germline, CDR1 is LNHDA and CDR2 is SQIVND (reference sequence). Written as DNA, the CDR3 is TGTGCCAGTAGTAGACTAGCGGGAGCGAGGTACGAGCAGTACTTC. Its translation is CASSRLAGARYEQYF.

The chain uses TRBV2 and TRBJ2-7, with unresolved D. The CDR3 runs to 10 residues. Germline V gene data show CDR1 as SNHLY and CDR2 as FYNNEI. V was cut by 6 bases and J by 6 bases, with 6 bases left in between. The CDR3 DNA reads TGTGCCAGCAGGTTGAGCGAGCAGTACTTC. As protein: CASRLSEQYF.

The chain uses TRBV11-2 and TRBJ2-2; D is unclear. Germline loops: CDR1 SGHAT, CDR2 FQNNGV. This CDR3 has 14 amino acids. V was pared by 3 bases and J by 1 base, with 6 bases between. The CDR3 coding sequence is TGTGCCAGCAGCTTGATCGAGAACACCGGGGAGCTGTTTTTT. Protein: CASSLIENTGELFF.

This chain joins TRBV3-1 (or the pseudogene TRBV3-2) and TRBJ2-7, with no clear D. Germline V gene lookup returns CDR1 LGHDT and CDR2 YNNKEL (reference sequence). Deletions cut 3 bases from V and 3 bases from J, with 6 bases between. The CDR3 has 12 amino acids. CDR3 in amino acids: CASSHNGYEQYF. CDR3 DNA: TGTGCCAGCAGCCATAACGGCTACGAGCAGTACTTC.

The chain carries TRBV5-1 and TRBJ1-2; possibly TRBD1 for D (5 bases). Deletions cut 4 bases from V and 7 bases from J, with 17 bases between. The CDR3 sequence is 14 residues long. Germline CDR1 and CDR2: SGHRS and YFSETQ. CDR3 loop: CASSTGQSILGYTF. CDR3 in DNA: TGCGCCAGCAGCACCGGACAAAGCATACTTGGCTACACCTTC.

The J gene is TRBJ2-7, the V gene TRBV13; 9 nucleotides line up with TRBD2. V dropped 0 bases and J dropped 5; count of bases not matched to a gene: 5. The CDR3 sequence is 15 residues long. Germline V lookup: CDR1 PRHDT, CDR2 FYEKMQ (reference sequence). The CDR3 DNA reads TGTGCCAGCAGCTTAGGCCGGACTAGCGTCCACGAGCAGTACTTC. It encodes CASSLGRTSVHEQYF.

The rearrangement links TRBV9 to TRBJ2-7, with a weak D call TRBD1 (6 bases). The germline V and J ends were trimmed by 4 bases and 5 bases, with 16 bases remaining between them. CDR1 is SGDLS, CDR2 YYNGEE, per germline. The CDR3 spans 14 residues. CDR3 loop: CASSWGQGRDEQYF. CDR3 DNA: TGTGCCAGCAGCTGGGGGCAGGGGCGAGACGAGCAGTACTTC.

The gene calls are TRBV3-1 (or the pseudogene TRBV3-2) and TRBJ2-7; 10 positions agree with TRBD2. V dropped 0 bases and J dropped 2; count of bases not matched to a gene: 10. The CDR3 is 18 residues long. Germline V gene data show CDR1 as LGHDT and CDR2 as YNNKEL (reference sequence). Here the CDR3 DNA reads TGTGCCAGCAGCCAAGATCCTGCTAGCGGGAGAAGGGCCTACGAGCAGTACTTC. Residues: CASSQDPASGRRAYEQYF.

This clone was counted once. V usage is TRBV19 and J usage is TRBJ2-2; perhaps TRBD2 as D (7 bases). The CDR3 totals 17 residues. The ends were cut back, 4 bases at V and 5 bases at J, with 20 bases in the middle. CDR1 is LNHDA, CDR2 SQIVND, per germline (reference sequence). The CDR3 coding sequence is TGTGCCAGTAGTACCCTTCTCGGGGGGCTATTGACCGGGGAGCTGTTTTTT. Protein sequence: CASSTLLGGLLTGELFF.

This clone was seen only once. The V gene is TRBV7-7, the J gene TRBJ1-4, with D hard to call. CDR3 length: 13 residues. The V gene lost 5 bases and the J gene lost 8 bases, with 12 bases spanning the gap. Germline loops: CDR1 SSHAT, CDR2 FNYEAQ (reference sequence). The CDR3 loop reads CASSKTAGEKLFF. CDR3 coding DNA: TGTGCCAGCAGCAAAACCGCAGGAGAAAAACTGTTTTTT.

This clone was seen a few times. V and J are TRBV30 and TRBJ1-1; D is unclear. This CDR3 is 13 amino acids long. With 2 bases removed from V and 0 bases from J, the gap between germline ends came to 7 bases. Germline-derived CDR1 and CDR2 are GTSNPN and SVGIG (reference sequence). CDR3 amino acids: CAWSPGMNTEAFF. CDR3 nucleotide sequence: TGTGCCTGGAGTCCAGGCATGAACACTGAAGCTTTCTTT.

V is TRBV28 and J is TRBJ1-5; D possibly corresponds to TRBD1 (6 bases). Per the germline V gene, CDR1 is MDHEN and CDR2 is SYDVKM. V dropped 5 bases and J dropped 7 bases, with 12 bases sitting between them. The CDR3 consists of 13 residues. The DNA of the CDR3 is TGTGCCAGCAGTCCAAACAGGGAACAGCCCCAGCATTTT. This sequence encodes CASSPNREQPQHF.

The CDR3 bases are TGTGCCAGCAGTGAAGAGCTACATGGCTACACCTTC. It encodes CASSEELHGYTF. The rearrangement links TRBV2 to TRBJ1-2; D is ambiguous. V was cut by 1 base and J by 6 bases, with 6 bases left in between. The CDR3 runs to 12 residues. Germline lookup yields CDR1 SNHLY and CDR2 FYNNEI.